A single sample gave rise to the 15 T cell receptor beta chains below, sequenced in a study of beta chain features in type 1 diabetes listed by TCRdb under 2018. The method behind the library was the immunoSEQ multiplex PCR assay. All of the isolated RNA was reverse transcribed with the High Capacity cDNA Reverse Transcription Kit, so expressed TCRB transcripts were sequenced. TCRdb stores this immuneACCESS table with in-frame sequences only. Part of the clones is absent; in the studies checked, under half of the shortfall reflects unresolved V genes, and no reason is known for the rest. The sample yields 250,000 to 350,000 clones; 11% were counted once. The leading ten clones occupy under 0.02% of the sample. The specimen sequenced was naive CD4+ T cells from blood. What the cell subset or site label conveys for this sample: true naive CD4+ T cells. Source of these receptors: a woman in her thirties in good health.

This clone was found a few times. V and J are TRBV11-2 and TRBJ2-3; D is perhaps TRBD2 (6 bases). There are 16 residues in the CDR3. The V end lost 1 base, the J end lost 2 bases, and 13 bases lay between the germline ends. Germline V gene sequence: CDR1 SGHAT, CDR2 FQNNGV. CDR3: CASSLGVGGHTDTQYF. CDR3 sequence (DNA): TGTGCCAGCAGCTTAGGAGTGGGAGGACACACAGATACGCAGTATTTT.

The gene calls are TRBV15 and TRBJ2-5; D perhaps matches TRBD1 (6 bases). The J call may not be correct, given that the DNA end is closer to TRBJ2-7. There are 15 residues in the CDR3. Germline assignment: CDR1 LNHNV and CDR2 YYDKDF (reference sequence). The CDR3 sequence is CATSREPTGSYEQYF. In DNA, the CDR3 is TGTGCCACCAGCAGAGAACCGACAGGCTCCTACGAGCAGTACTTC.

Only a few counts were recorded for this clone. J is TRBJ2-5 and V is TRBV11-2; the D is unclear. In germline, CDR1 is SGHAT, CDR2 FQNNGV. The V end lost 0 bases, the J end lost 5 bases, and 4 bases lay between the germline ends. CDR3 length equals 12 residues. CDR3 in amino acids: CASSLDRETQYF. The CDR3 DNA reads TGTGCCAGCAGCTTAGATCGGGAGACCCAGTACTTC.

V gene TRBV4-3 combines with J gene TRBJ2-1; 11 bases are shared with TRBD2. Germline V lookup: CDR1 LGHNA, CDR2 YSLEER. V lost 0 bases and J lost 5; bases outside the gene matches: 6. This CDR3 is built from 17 residues. In DNA form, the CDR3 reads TGCGCCAGCAGCCAAGACCAGGGACTAGCGGCCAACAATGAGCAGTTCTTC. Amino acids: CASSQDQGLAANNEQFF.

This clone was observed a few times. The chain links TRBV14 to TRBJ2-1; 13 bases fit TRBD2. Germline CDR1 reads SGHDN; CDR2 reads FVKESK. V was pared by 4 bases and J by 7 bases, with 4 bases of the junction left unmatched. This CDR3 spans 15 amino acids. The CDR3 DNA reads TGTGCCAGCAGCCCCGCGGGACTAGCGGGAAATGAGCAGTTCTTC. Its protein is CASSPAGLAGNEQFF.

V usage is TRBV5-4 and J usage is TRBJ2-7; D may be TRBD1 (5 bases). The germline CDR1 and CDR2 sequences are SGHNT and YYREEE (reference sequence). There are 15 residues in the CDR3. Trimming removed 4 bases at V and 4 bases at J, with 18 bases between. The CDR3 bases are TGTGCCAGCAGCGTGTTCAGGGATGGCTGGTACGAGCAGTACTTC. Encoded protein: CASSVFRDGWYEQYF.

The chain joins TRBV9 to TRBJ2-5, with TRBD1 matching 7 bases. This CDR3 region has 14 residues. Germline CDR1 and CDR2: SGDLS and YYNGEE. V shed 4 bases and J 1 base; nucleotides not matched to a gene: 4. The CDR3 reads CASSPDRSQETQYF. The DNA of the CDR3 is TGTGCCAGCAGCCCGGACAGGAGCCAAGAGACCCAGTACTTC.

The V call is TRBV6-5, the J call TRBJ2-5; TRBD1 is a possible D gene (6 bases). V lost 4 bases to trimming and J lost 4 bases, with 10 bases between them. The CDR3 spans 13 residues. Germline CDR1 and CDR2: MNHEY and SVGAGI. In nucleotides, the CDR3 is TGTGCCAGCAGTTTAACAGGGATAGAGACCCAGTACTTC. Translated: CASSLTGIETQYF.

CDR3 amino acids: CASRSIAGLGDTQYF. The CDR3 coding sequence is TGTGCCAGCAGATCAATAGCGGGTTTAGGGGATACGCAGTATTTT. The V gene is TRBV11-2, the J gene TRBJ2-3; 7 bases align to TRBD2. The germline V gene has CDR1 SGHAT and CDR2 FQNNGV. This CDR3 has 15 amino acids. After removal of 6 bases from V and 6 bases from J, the junction contained 12 bases not matched to a gene. The whole variable domain, filled in from reference TRBV11-2 and TRBJ2-3, reads EAGVAQSPRYKIIEKRQSVAFWCNPISGHATLYWYQQILGQGPKLLIQFQNNGVVDDSQLPKDRFSAERLKGVDSTLKIQPAKLEDSAVYLCASRSIAGLGDTQYFGPGTRLTVL.

This clone was counted only a few times. The chain uses TRBV30 and TRBJ1-1; D is unresolved. The V gene's germline CDR1 is GTSNPN and CDR2 SVGIG (reference sequence). The V and J ends lost 0 bases and 6 bases respectively, with 14 bases between them. CDR3 length equals 14 residues. CDR3 region: CAWSVLERRPEAFF. In DNA, the CDR3 is TGTGCCTGGAGTGTTTTGGAGCGGCGGCCTGAAGCTTTCTTT.

V usage is TRBV5-1 and J usage is TRBJ1-1; TRBD1 might be the D (5 bases). The V end lost 0 bases, the J end lost 1 base, and 10 bases lay between the germline ends. Germline V lookup: CDR1 SGHRS, CDR2 YFSETQ. The CDR3 has 15 amino acids. The CDR3 is CASSLVGTGNTEAFF. The CDR3 nucleotides read TGCGCCAGCAGCTTGGTCGGTACAGGGAACACTGAAGCTTTCTTT.

The V gene is TRBV7-9, the J gene TRBJ2-7; the D is unclear. The germline V gene encodes CDR1 SEHNR and CDR2 FQNEAQ (reference sequence). The CDR3 runs to 14 residues. Trimming stripped 3 bases from V and 0 bases from J, with 9 bases between. In DNA form, the CDR3 reads TGTGCCAGCAGCTTTCCCGGTACCTCCTACGAGCAGTACTTC. Encoded protein: CASSFPGTSYEQYF.

Only a few counts were recorded for this clone. CDR3 protein: CASSPPLAGARDEQFF. The CDR3 DNA follows: TGTGCCAGCTCACCGCCACTAGCGGGAGCAAGGGATGAGCAGTTCTTC. This chain connects TRBV18 to TRBJ2-1, with TRBD2 identical over 11 bases. With V trimmed by 3 bases and J by 8 bases, 9 bases remained unmatched. The CDR3 runs 16 residues. CDR1 is KGHSH and CDR2 is LQKENI in the germline V gene. The full variable domain, with the rest looked up from reference TRBV18 and TRBJ2-1, is NAGVMQNPRHLVRRRGQEARLRCSPMKGHSHVYWYRQLPEEGLKFMVYLQKENIIDESGMPKERFSAEFPKEGPSILRIQQVVRGDSAAYFCASSPPLAGARDEQFFGPGTRLTVL.

This clone was counted between two and nine times. Other DNA sequences in this sample translate to the same CDR3. This chain joins TRBV28 and TRBJ2-7; possible D gene TRBD2, 6 bases. The CDR3 spans 14 residues. In germline, CDR1 is MDHEN, CDR2 SYDVKM. Trimming removed 3 bases at V and 2 bases at J, with 11 bases between. Written as DNA, the CDR3 is TGTGCCAGCAGTTTTAGCGGTGTACCCTACGAGCAGTACTTC. This sequence encodes CASSFSGVPYEQYF.

The chain joins TRBV15 to TRBJ2-5; possibly TRBD1 for D (5 bases). The germline CDR1 and CDR2 sequences are LNHNV and YYDKDF (reference sequence). The CDR3 extends over 15 amino acids. With 2 bases removed from V and 5 bases from J, the gap between germline ends came to 15 bases. Here the CDR3 reads CATSRTTGPSETQYF. The CDR3 nucleotides are TGTGCCACCAGCAGAACCACAGGTCCGAGTGAGACCCAGTACTTC.